The rows below give T cell receptor beta chains drawn from one sample of a study of blood T cell repertoires in COVID-19. The table came from immunoSEQ multiplex PCR; TCRdb's copy has only in-frame clones and leaves some out. Of around 150,000 clones in the sample, roughly 82% were seen once. Sequencing used peripheral blood. The receptor source for this set is a middle-aged woman with COVID-19, enrolled during active disease. CDR3s include the opening cysteine and the closing phenylalanine or tryptophan. A D gene is named only where the DNA matches it firmly. The size entry is marked missing in some rows and otherwise reads once, few, many or a size class.

V	J	size	D	CDR3	DNA
TRBV20-1	TRBJ2-3	.	.	CRGDITDTQYF	TGCAGGGGGGACATCACAGATACGCAGTATTTT
TRBV30	TRBJ1-3	once	.	CAWSTRHHRGNTIYF	TGTGCCTGGAGTACCCGACACCACCGTGGAAACACCATATATTTT
TRBV19	TRBJ1-5	.	.	CASSEGSQPQHF	TGTGCCAGTAGCGAGGGTAGTCAGCCCCAGCATTTT
TRBV2	TRBJ2-1	.	TRBD2	CASSESRGAYNEQFF	TGTGCCAGCAGTGAATCGCGGGGGGCATACAATGAGCAGTTCTTC
TRBV6-2/TRBV6-3	TRBJ2-7	few	TRBD2	CASSSRTSRLFYEQYF	TGTGCCAGCAGTTCACGGACTAGTCGGCTCTTCTACGAGCAGTACTTC
TRBV7-2	TRBJ2-7	few	TRBD2	CASSLGLAGYEQYF	TGTGCCAGCAGCTTAGGCCTAGCGGGATACGAGCAGTACTTC
TRBV4-1	TRBJ2-1	.	.	CASSRRGGANNEQFF	TGCGCCAGCAGCCGGCGGGGCGGGGCAAACAATGAGCAGTTCTTC
TRBV3-1/TRBV3-2	TRBJ2-1	.	.	CASRTSLAPTGEQFF	TGTGCCAGCAGGACCTCCTTAGCTCCGACGGGTGAGCAGTTCTTC
TRBV19	TRBJ2-1	.	TRBD2	CASSAPGTRVAEQFF	TGTGCCAGTAGTGCCCCCGGGACTAGGGTCGCTGAGCAGTTCTTC
TRBV2	TRBJ1-1	.	.	CASSEASSWANTEAFF	TGTGCCAGCAGTGAAGCCTCCTCATGGGCGAACACTGAAGCTTTCTTT
TRBV29-1	TRBJ1-2	.	.	CSVGQSRWGYTF	TGCAGCGTTGGACAGTCCCGGTGGGGCTACACCTTC
TRBV19	TRBJ2-2	.	TRBD2	CASSIASGGAGELFF	TGTGCCAGTAGTATCGCTAGCGGGGGGGCCGGGGAGCTGTTTTTT
TRBV6-2/TRBV6-3	TRBJ1-1	few	TRBD1	CASSYPRDRVRTEAFF	TGTGCCAGCAGTTACCCCCGGGACAGGGTTAGGACTGAAGCTTTCTTT
TRBV19	TRBJ1-1	.	TRBD1	CASSISRGTTEAFF	TGTGCCAGTAGTATTTCCAGGGGGACCACTGAAGCTTTCTTT
TRBV20-1	TRBJ2-7	few	.	CSASTSGEQYF	TGCAGTGCTAGCACTTCAGGGGAGCAGTACTTC
TRBV24-1	TRBJ2-1	.	.	CATSDPNGRPNEQFF	TGTGCCACCAGTGATCCCAATGGGAGGCCCAATGAGCAGTTCTTC
TRBV5-6	TRBJ1-5	.	TRBD1	CASSLRQGEYSNQPQHF	TGTGCCAGCAGCTTAAGACAGGGTGAATATAGCAATCAGCCCCAGCATTTT
TRBV25-1	TRBJ1-1	.	TRBD1	CASSRGTGGGTEAFF	TGTGCCAGTAGCAGGGGGACGGGCGGCGGGACTGAAGCTTTCTTT
TRBV15	TRBJ1-2	.	.	CATSVGTPRAEDGYTF	TGTGCCACCAGCGTGGGGACACCCCGCGCCGAGGATGGCTACACCTTC
TRBV4-1	TRBJ1-1	.	.	CASHLSTGTDTEAFF	TGCGCCAGCCATCTATCGACAGGAACGGACACTGAAGCTTTCTTT
TRBV5-1	TRBJ2-1	.	TRBD1	CASRTTGSGLNEQFF	TGCGCCAGCAGAACGACAGGGTCCGGTTTGAATGAGCAGTTCTTC
TRBV6-2/TRBV6-3	TRBJ2-3	.	TRBD2	CASSSRTSGTDTQYF	TGTGCCAGCAGTTCCCGGACTAGCGGCACAGATACGCAGTATTTT
TRBV25-1	TRBJ2-2	.	.	CASSGEFTGELFF	TGTGCCAGCAGTGGGGAGTTCACCGGGGAGCTGTTTTTT
TRBV7-8	TRBJ2-1	once	TRBD2	CASSQQGLDYNEQFF	TGTGCCAGCAGCCAACAAGGACTAGACTACAATGAGCAGTTCTTC
TRBV3-1/TRBV3-2	TRBJ2-3	.	TRBD1	CASSHARQGRKDTQYF	TGTGCCAGCAGCCATGCCCGACAGGGAAGAAAAGATACGCAGTATTTT
TRBV11-2	TRBJ2-2	few	.	CASSFTNTGELFF	TGTGCCAGCAGCTTTACAAACACCGGGGAGCTGTTTTTT
TRBV6-1	TRBJ2-1	.	TRBD2	CASSEAGREAFF	TGTGCCAGCAGTGAAGCTGGGAGGGAAGCCTTCTTC
TRBV7-3	TRBJ1-3	.	.	CASSHYRERSGNTIYF	TGTGCCAGCAGCCATTACAGGGAACGCTCTGGAAACACCATATATTTT
TRBV4-1	TRBJ2-1	.	.	CASSQLSPRDGGAVVF	TGCGCCAGCAGCCAACTATCCCCCCGGGATGGCGGGGCGGTGGTCTTC
TRBV6-1	TRBJ2-1	.	TRBD1	CASSDDRGYYNEQFF	TGTGCCAGCAGTGACGACAGGGGGTACTACAATGAGCAGTTCTTC
TRBV5-4	TRBJ2-7	many	TRBD1	CASSGQGLSYEQYF	TGTGCCAGCAGCGGACAGGGCCTCTCCTACGAGCAGTACTTC
TRBV11-2	TRBJ2-1	.	TRBD2	CASSLGRRNNEQFF	TGTGCCAGCAGCCTCGGGAGGCGGAACAATGAGCAGTTCTTC
TRBV18	TRBJ1-1	.	.	CASSQGPTEAFF	TGTGCCAGCTCACAGGGGCCCACTGAAGCTTTCTTT
TRBV4-2	TRBJ2-2	.	.	CASSQWSSGNTGELFF	TGTGCCAGCAGCCAATGGTCCAGCGGAAACACCGGGGAGCTGTTTTTT
TRBV7-9	TRBJ2-1	.	.	CASSLTTPYNEQFF	TGTGCCAGCAGCTTGACTACCCCCTACAATGAGCAGTTCTTC
TRBV7-7	TRBJ2-5	.	.	CASSLAMTGPKYF	TGTGCTAGCAGCTTAGCTATGACAGGTCCTAAGTACTTC
TRBV28	TRBJ1-5	.	TRBD1	CASRTDRGVWPQHF	TGTGCCAGCAGAACCGACAGGGGCGTTTGGCCCCAGCATTTT
TRBV18	TRBJ2-5	.	TRBD2	CASSPLQAGHKETQYF	TGTGCCAGCTCACCACTCCAAGCGGGGCACAAAGAGACCCAGTACTTC
TRBV5-1	TRBJ1-4	.	TRBD1	CASSLNPTGQGEKLFF	TGCGCCAGCAGCTTAAACCCTACGGGACAGGGGGAAAAACTGTTTTTT
TRBV27	TRBJ1-4	.	.	CASSSSRQINEKLFF	TGTGCCAGCAGTTCATCCAGACAGATTAATGAAAAACTGTTTTTT
TRBV11-2	TRBJ1-1	.	.	CASSPGFSTEAFF	TGTGCCAGCAGCCCAGGTTTTTCCACTGAAGCTTTCTTT
TRBV2	TRBJ1-1	.	.	CASSEQTEAFF	TGTGCCAGCAGTGAGCAGACTGAAGCTTTCTTT
TRBV9	TRBJ2-2	.	.	CASSGSSTEINAAGELFF	TGTGCCAGCAGCGGGAGCTCGACTGAAATCAACGCGGCCGGGGAGCTGTTTTTT
TRBV30	TRBJ2-1	.	TRBD2	CAWSPTSGRYHEQFF	TGTGCCTGGAGCCCGACTAGCGGGAGGTATCATGAGCAGTTCTTC
TRBV19	TRBJ2-2	once	.	CASRPGQGNTGELFF	TGTGCCAGTAGACCTGGCCAGGGAAACACCGGGGAGCTGTTTTTT
TRBV19	TRBJ1-1	.	.	CASSKLNTEAFF	TGTGCCAGTAGTAAACTAAACACTGAAGCTTTCTTT
TRBV7-2	TRBJ2-5	few	TRBD1	CASSSDRGYETQYF	TGTGCCAGCAGCTCGGACAGGGGGTACGAGACCCAGTACTTC
TRBV3-1/TRBV3-2	TRBJ1-1	few	.	CASSRSGGTAFF	TGTGCCAGCAGCAGATCGGGGGGGACAGCTTTCTTT
TRBV6-1	TRBJ1-2	.	TRBD1	CASSEAGTGDGYTF	TGTGCCAGCAGTGAAGCAGGGACAGGGGATGGCTACACCTTC
TRBV18	TRBJ1-3	.	.	CASSPGGPGNTIYF	TGTGCCAGCTCACCGGGGGGGCCTGGAAACACCATATATTTT
TRBV11-3	TRBJ2-1	.	.	CASSSVWGGGEQFF	TGTGCCAGCAGCTCCGTCTGGGGGGGCGGTGAGCAGTTCTTC
TRBV11-2	TRBJ2-5	.	.	CASGTLQETQYF	TGTGCCAGCGGGACTCTCCAAGAGACCCAGTACTTC
TRBV29-1	TRBJ1-1	.	TRBD1	CSVDRGAEAFF	TGCAGCGTTGACAGGGGGGCTGAAGCTTTCTTT
TRBV28	TRBJ2-3	.	.	CASSRVGEGTDTQYF	TGTGCCAGCAGTCGCGTTGGGGAGGGCACAGATACGCAGTATTTT
TRBV12-3/TRBV12-4	TRBJ1-1	.	.	CASSFGRDTEAFF	TGTGCCAGCAGTTTCGGGAGGGACACTGAAGCTTTCTTT
TRBV10-2	TRBJ2-1	once	TRBD2	CASSLRLGLAGGSSYNEQFF	TGCGCCAGCAGTCTCCGGTTGGGACTAGCGGGAGGGAGCTCCTACAATGAGCAGTTCTTC
TRBV27	TRBJ2-3	.	TRBD1	CASSPPNSGGRDTQYF	TGTGCCAGCAGTCCGCCAAATTCAGGGGGCCGGGATACGCAGTATTTT
TRBV30	TRBJ1-5	.	.	CAWSRGYQPQHF	TGTGCCTGGAGCAGGGGTTATCAGCCCCAGCATTTT